This TCR beta chain was sequenced in a study of identical twins. Study-level findings and limits: In cord blood, abundant beta clonotypes had fewer insertions; memory showed no trend.

From germline, CDR1 is MDHEN and CDR2 SYDVKM. V lost 1 base and J 8 bases, leaving 6 bases between the germline ends. The length of the CDR3 is 13 residues. This clonotype was counted at least ten times. Its antigen is as yet unknown. TCRdb independently ran MiXCR on the 5' RACE reads; one entry per CDR3 protein. Among about 530,000 distinct CDR3 sequences listed, about 16% were seen once. Healthy Caucasians provided all donations. This sample was also put to use in a study of yellow fever vaccine responses in identical twins.

Sequenced input: CD4+ T cells sorted from blood. The sequence derives from a woman aged 18-30 years in good health. The chain uses TRBV28 and TRBJ1-6; D ambiguous. CDR3 region: CASSLLGYSPLHF. The CDR3 region has the DNA TGTGCCAGCAGTTTATTGGGATATTCACCCCTCCACTTT.